This TCR beta chain was identified in a study of blood T cells in healthy people across ages (dated by TCRdb to about 2015). Regarding the complete study: Template switching captured roughly one uniquely barcoded TCR beta cDNA molecule per two T cells in model experiments. Age-related changes in TCR beta repertoire diversity were measured in the study by deep sequencing normalized with unique cDNA molecular identifiers. Two additional independent replicas of 1 million unique cDNA reads from the same blood draw were analyzed for two donors (one aged 18 to 29 and one aged 80 or older). Donors were grouped into four age groups: young (average roughly 15 years), middle-aged (around 39), aged (about 59) and long-lived (approximately 81). Donors of different ages were randomly distributed across sequencing lanes to avoid experimental bias. What the study reported, not specific to this receptor: Compared with the aged group, the long-lived group had more naive CD4+ T cells, fewer expanded clones and increased TCR diversity, suggesting age selection. Conclusive comparison of naive and antigen-experienced compartments was prevented by the profiling of bulk unsorted PBMCs. The percentage of naive T cells measured by flow cytometry correlated strongly with observed TCR beta diversity. Estimates of total diversity based on one million sequenced T cells were regarded as lower bounds and as underestimates. Donor CMV infection status was unknown, potentially confounding age-related changes in expanded clonotypes. As age increased, observed TCR beta diversity per million T cells dropped in a roughly linear way, and a significant reduction was already evident by age about 36.

The CDR3, from cysteine to phenylalanine, totals 14 residues. Only the CDR3 DNA is retained, 42 bases long and in frame from the first base. CDR1 MNHEY and CDR2 SVGAGI are derived from the germline V gene. V was cut back by 7 bases and J by 0 bases, leaving a gap of 12 bases between them. The donors were roughly 40 Caucasian individuals from Russia, aged roughly 6 to 100 years, who were systemically healthy. Each donor gave about 9.7 milliliters of peripheral blood, drawn into EDTA-treated Vacutainer tubes. Ficoll-Paque density-gradient centrifugation was used to isolate PBMCs, with at least 6 million obtained per sample. Trizol reagent was used to extract total RNA from the PBMCs, yielding at least 5.5 micrograms per sample. For every donor, an aliquot of PBMCs went through flow cytometry to measure the percentages of naive CD45RAhigh/CD27high T cells. The library was obtained by 5' RACE. A second roughly 7 to 11 cycle PCR used a sample-barcoded 5' primer and a J-beta primer mix. A unique molecular identifier was introduced onto each TCR beta cDNA molecule by a template-switch 5' adaptor carrying 12 random nucleotides. Each sample yielded at least 3 million CDR3-containing paired-end reads. The Mint cDNA synthesis kit, primed by a TRBC-specific oligonucleotide, was used to synthesize first-strand cDNA from all RNA. After uracil-DNA glycosylase treatment, a first 18-cycle PCR used universal primers M1SS and BC2_uni_R on all cDNA. On the authors' methods: For normalization, 1 million high-quality reads were randomly selected from each sample, with every read carrying a distinct molecular identifier. Instead of being binned into consensus sequences, reads with shared molecular identifiers were discarded. MiTCR, set to a Q25 quality threshold and the strictest error-elimination algorithm, was used for CDR3 identification, clonotype clustering and error correction. Lower-bound total TCR beta diversity was estimated with a nonparametric unseen species model using Euler transformation. Clones were called with MiXCR by TCRdb after fastp trimmed the public reads at Q25, and only in-frame beta chains were retained. Every distinct CDR3 protein forms one entry, paired with its most common genes and DNA. TCRdb assigned the V and J calls; the authors' analysis was not used. The sample table shows fewer than 2,000,000 distinct CDR3 sequences, and about 39% are seen once. The ten largest clones represent under 25% of the sample.

As for this clonotype: What this receptor recognizes is not known. Nothing much larger sits one base from this clone, and base qualities are not available.

The chain links TRBV6-5 with TRBJ1-2; a confident D gene designation cannot be given. This clonotype was obtained from a human donor in good health. What was sequenced was blood. The DNA sequence follows: TGTGCCAGCATGAGAGCCAACTCTAACTATGGCTACACCTTC. This codes for CASMRANSNYGYTF.